The 4 T cell receptor beta chains in this list originate from one sample, sequenced in a study of identical twins. TCRdb passed the 5' RACE reads through MiXCR, listing each CDR3 protein once. The sample carries more than 400,000 distinct CDR3 sequences, nearly 15% recorded once. These same data were also listed under a study on yellow fever vaccine responses in identical twins.

The sample consisted of CD4+ T cells sorted from blood. The receptors were sampled from a woman between 18 and 29 years old in good health.

This chain connects TRBV10-3 to TRBJ2-5, with a possible D match to TRBD2 (6 bases). Germline V gene sequence: CDR1 ENHRY, CDR2 SYGVKD. V dropped 3 bases and J dropped 1 base, with 12 bases sitting between them. The CDR3 extends over 15 amino acids. Written as DNA, the CDR3 is TGTGCCATCAGTGACCCGGGACTCGCCCAAGAGACCCAGTACTTC. This sequence encodes CAISDPGLAQETQYF.

This clonotype was recorded at least ten times. The V call is TRBV3-2, the J call TRBJ2-3; the table names TRBD2, a call not compared with the DNA. TRBV3-2 is annotated as a pseudogene. There are 15 residues in the CDR3. The CDR3 DNA reads as TGTGCCAGCAGCCATTACAGCGGTAGCACAGATACGCAGTATTTT. Encoded protein: CASSHYSGSTDTQYF.

This clonotype was seen a handful of times. The chain recombines TRBV3-1 with TRBJ2-1, with 13 bases matching TRBD2. The germline V gene has CDR1 LGHDT and CDR2 YNNKEL (reference sequence). There are 16 residues in the CDR3. With V trimmed by 5 bases and J by 7 bases, 8 bases remained unmatched. The CDR3 protein is CASSETLAGGQNEQFF. Written as DNA, the CDR3 is TGTGCCAGCAGCGAGACACTAGCGGGAGGGCAAAATGAGCAGTTCTTC.

The CDR3 nucleotides are TGTGCCAGCAGCCCTATGGGACAGGGGGTTTCTACCGAGCAGTACTTC. It is translated as CASSPMGQGVSTEQYF. The V call is TRBV4-2, the J call TRBJ2-7, with 11 bases that match TRBD1. J gave up 6 bases and V 4 bases, and 11 bases lay outside the gene matches. The CDR3 length is 16 residues. Germline CDR1 is LGHNA and CDR2 is YNFKEQ.